This T cell receptor beta chain is drawn from a study of spatial heterogeneity in lung cancer. This clonotype was counted ten times or more. What it recognizes is unknown. Whole-study results and caveats: Expanded alpha and beta TCR counts within tumors tracked tumor mutation counts.

This CDR3 spans 14 amino acids. CDR1 and CDR2 from the germline V gene are SGHAT and FQNNGV. Trimming removed 5 bases at V and 4 bases at J, with 13 bases between. TCRdb re-analysed the 5' RACE reads in MiXCR, keeping a single row per CDR3 protein. Of 20,000 to 30,000 distinct CDR3 sequences listed, under 9.5% are singletons. Specified time point: sample taken at primary tumor resection. Tumor, nontumor lung or frozen PBMC supplied whole RNA that was sequenced unsorted. This clonotype was sampled from a male donor with early-stage non-small cell lung cancer. The sequences come from lung tumor tissue, collected at surgery. The chain is built from TRBV11-2 and TRBJ2-3; weak D call: TRBD2 (5 bases). The CDR3 loop reads CASSQPGGPDTQYF. The CDR3 region has the DNA TGTGCCAGCAGCCAGCCCGGCGGGCCAGATACGCAGTATTTT.